A selection of T cell receptor beta chains follows, all from one sample in a study of CD8 T cells in Susac syndrome. From the immunoSEQ multiplex PCR reads, TCRdb called clonotypes with MiXCR, one entry per CDR3 protein. The sample contains around 50,000 distinct CDR3 sequences, more than 85% of which appear only once. Source material: CD8+ T cells from PBMCs. The origin of the receptors is a human donor in good health. CDR3s include the opening cysteine and the closing phenylalanine or tryptophan. The order of the fields is V gene, D gene, clone size, J gene, CDR3 DNA, CDR3 protein. D genes are given only for firm matches. Only some rows state a clone size, as once, few, many or a class for expanded clones.

TRBV24-1	-	-	TRBJ2-2	TGTGCCACCAGTGATTTGCCGCCCGATGAGGAGCTGTTTTTT	CATSDLPPDEELFF
TRBV2	TRBD1	-	TRBJ2-7	TGTGCCAGCAGCGCCGGGACAGGGGGTTCCTACGAGCAGTACTTC	CASSAGTGGSYEQYF
TRBV12-3/TRBV12-4	TRBD1	-	TRBJ1-5	TGTGCCAGCAGTTTGACAGGGGAGCATCAGCCCCAGCATTTT	CASSLTGEHQPQHF
TRBV6-1	TRBD2	-	TRBJ2-1	TGTGCCAGCAGCCCCGATGGACTAGCGGGTTTCTCCTCCTACAATGAGCAGTTCTTC	CASSPDGLAGFSSYNEQFF
TRBV9	TRBD2	-	TRBJ2-7	TGTGCCAGCGTCGGGACTAGCGGAACCTACGAGCAGTACTTC	CASVGTSGTYEQYF
TRBV6-6	-	-	TRBJ2-2	TGTGCCAGCAGCCTGGGACGGGTGGGGGGGGAGCTGTTTTTT	CASSLGRVGGELFF
TRBV29-1	-	-	TRBJ2-1	TGCAGCGTTGAAGATACGGAGAGCTCCTACAATGAGCAGTTCTTC	CSVEDTESSYNEQFF
TRBV20-1	-	-	TRBJ2-5	TGCAGTGCTATAGGCAGCCCGGAGACCCAGTACTTC	CSAIGSPETQYF
TRBV24-1	-	-	TRBJ1-1	TGTGCCACCAGTGATTTGGAGGGGAACACTGAAGCTTTCTTT	CATSDLEGNTEAFF
TRBV5-5	-	-	TRBJ2-1	TGTGCCAGCAGCTTGGGAGCAGGGGACAATGAGCAGTTCTTC	CASSLGAGDNEQFF
TRBV20-1	TRBD2	-	TRBJ2-1	TGCAGTGCGCCCGCGCAAAGCGGGAGGTACTACAATGAGCAGTTCTTC	CSAPAQSGRYYNEQFF
TRBV30	TRBD1	-	TRBJ1-5	TGTGCCTGGAGTGTACAGGGGGATCAGCCCCAGCATTTT	CAWSVQGDQPQHF
TRBV7-9	TRBD2	-	TRBJ2-3	TGTGCCAGCAGCCCCCCATTGGGACTAGGCCCTAAAGATACGCAGTATTTT	CASSPPLGLGPKDTQYF
TRBV11-1	TRBD2	-	TRBJ2-7	TGTGCCAGCATTCTACTTACAGTCGACCTAGCGGTAGGGAGGGAGCTTTACGAGCAGTACTTC	CASILLTVDLAVGRELYEQYF
TRBV7-2	-	-	TRBJ2-7	TGTGCCAGCACCATGGGGGGGGCTGGGACCTACGAGCAGTACTTC	CASTMGGAGTYEQYF
TRBV5-6	TRBD1	-	TRBJ1-1	TGTGCCAGCAGTCCCGATGTTACAGGGGGCTATGGCGAAGCTTTCTTT	CASSPDVTGGYGEAFF
TRBV5-6	-	-	TRBJ1-5	TGTGCCAGCAGCTTCGGGACAAGCAATCAGCCCCAGCATTTT	CASSFGTSNQPQHF
TRBV5-1	-	-	TRBJ2-5	TGCGCCAGCAGCTTTCTAGGAAGTTCAGAAGAGACCCAGTACTTC	CASSFLGSSEETQYF
TRBV11-2	-	-	TRBJ2-7	TGTGCCAGCACCTCATGGGGCGAGCAGTACTTC	CASTSWGEQYF
TRBV19	-	-	TRBJ2-7	TGTGCCAGTAGTATAGCCTGGACCCCCCACGAGCAGTACTTC	CASSIAWTPHEQYF
TRBV4-3	-	-	TRBJ2-7	TGCGCCAGCAGCCAAGTTACAGGTTTGTCCTACGAGCAGTACTTC	CASSQVTGLSYEQYF
TRBV10-1	TRBD1	-	TRBJ2-6	TGCGCCAGCAGTCCGGGACAGGGCTCTGGGGCCAACGTCCTGACTTTC	CASSPGQGSGANVLTF
TRBV7-9	-	-	TRBJ1-1	TGTGCCAGCAGCTTAGTCACCGGACGGAACACTGAAGCTTTCTTT	CASSLVTGRNTEAFF
TRBV11-2	-	few	TRBJ2-7	TGTGCCAGCAGCTTCGGTTGGGAGCAGTACTTC	CASSFGWEQYF
TRBV7-2	TRBD2	-	TRBJ2-2	TGTGCCAGCACCCTGAGGCTAGCGGCGACGAACACCGGGGAGCTGTTTTTT	CASTLRLAATNTGELFF
TRBV6-5	-	-	TRBJ2-7	TGTGCCAGCAGTTACGTCCCGGGACCGGGCGAGCAGTACTTC	CASSYVPGPGEQYF
TRBV11-2	-	once	TRBJ1-1	TGTGCCAGCAGCTTAGAGGTGGGGCGCGTCTACGGTGAAGCTTTCTTT	CASSLEVGRVYGEAFF
TRBV19	TRBD1	-	TRBJ1-2	TGTGCCAGTGGCAGGGGGTACTATGGCTACACCTTC	CASGRGYYGYTF
TRBV10-3	-	-	TRBJ2-3	TGTGCCATCACCCCAGGGGGGTCTAGCACAGATACGCAGTATTTT	CAITPGGSSTDTQYF
TRBV7-8	-	-	TRBJ2-6	TGTGCCAGCAGCCCCCCCCGGGGGCCTGGGGCCAACGTCCTGACTTTC	CASSPPRGPGANVLTF
TRBV4-1	-	-	TRBJ1-1	TGCGCCAGCAGCCAAGGGCGGACTGACACTGAAGCTTTCTTT	CASSQGRTDTEAFF
TRBV5-1	TRBD2	-	TRBJ2-7	TGCGCCAGCAGCTTGACTAGCGGGAGCTACGAGCAGTACTTC	CASSLTSGSYEQYF
TRBV4-1	-	-	TRBJ2-7	TGCGCCAGCAGAGCCGGGAGCTACGAGCAGTACTTC	CASRAGSYEQYF
TRBV13	TRBD2	-	TRBJ2-7	TGTGCCAGCAGCCTCCTCAGCGGGAGTTACGAGCAGTACTTC	CASSLLSGSYEQYF
TRBV27	-	-	TRBJ2-7	TGTGCCAGCAGTTCCTCCCACGAGCAGTACTTC	CASSSSHEQYF
TRBV7-9	TRBD1	-	TRBJ1-1	TGTGCCAGCAGCTCAGGGGGGGAGGGCGTTGTGGAAGCTTTCTTT	CASSSGGEGVVEAFF
TRBV6-2/TRBV6-3	-	-	TRBJ1-2	TGTGCCAGCAGTTACCCAGATGGCTACACCTTC	CASSYPDGYTF
TRBV19	-	-	TRBJ1-1	TGTGCCAGTAGTATCGCAGGGAGGACTGAAGCTTTCTTT	CASSIAGRTEAFF
TRBV21-1	-	-	TRBJ2-6	TGTGCCAGCAGCAAAGCGCTCCAGGGTTCCCCTGGGGCCAACGTCCTGACTTTC	CASSKALQGSPGANVLTF
TRBV18	-	-	TRBJ2-7	TGTGCCAGCTCAATAGGGACCTCCTACGAGCAGTACTTC	CASSIGTSYEQYF
TRBV18	-	-	TRBJ2-5	TGTGCCAGCTCACCACGGTCAGCGGGTATACAAGAGACCCAGTACTTC	CASSPRSAGIQETQYF
TRBV29-1	TRBD1	-	TRBJ1-2	TGCAGCGTTGAGGGACAGGGGCTCCACTATGGCTACACCTTC	CSVEGQGLHYGYTF
TRBV13	TRBD2	few	TRBJ2-7	TGTGCCAGCAGCTTCCTCACGGTAGCGGGCGTCTACGAGCAGTACTTC	CASSFLTVAGVYEQYF
TRBV7-7	-	-	TRBJ2-7	TGTGCCAGCAGCTTAGGGGCGGGCCCGACCTACGAGCAGTACTTC	CASSLGAGPTYEQYF
TRBV7-6	TRBD1	few	TRBJ2-2	TGTGCCAGCAGCCCTGGACCCGGGACAGGGGCAACCGGGGAGCTGTTTTTT	CASSPGPGTGATGELFF
TRBV11-2	-	-	TRBJ2-7	TGTGCCAGCAGCTTAGCCCGCGGGACCTTAAGCTACGAGCAGTACTTC	CASSLARGTLSYEQYF
TRBV2	TRBD2	-	TRBJ2-3	TGTGCCAGCAGTGCGTTAACGGGACTAGCATCAGATACGCAGTATTTT	CASSALTGLASDTQYF
TRBV11-2	TRBD1	-	TRBJ1-1	TGTGCCAGCAGCTCCTCAGGGGGGAACACTGAAGCTTTCTTT	CASSSSGGNTEAFF
TRBV14	TRBD1	-	TRBJ2-1	TGTGCCAGCAGCCAAGGGTTCGGACAGGGCGACAATGAGCAGTTCTTC	CASSQGFGQGDNEQFF